A single sample gave rise to the 12 T cell receptor beta chains below, sequenced in a study of cytomegalovirus exposure and HLA in healthy donors. The assay was immunoSEQ multiplex PCR, and TCRdb's table has in-frame clones only and misses some. This sample carries 150,000 to 200,000 clones, under 90% of them seen once, and the ten largest clones take around 4.4%. The material sequenced was PBMCs. Every receptor here comes from a man younger than 30 in good health and CMV-seropositive.

The J gene is TRBJ2-1, the V gene TRBV11-3; TRBD2 matches 8 bases. CDR1 SGHNT and CDR2 YENEEA come from the germline V gene. V trimming: 4 bases; J trimming: 6 bases; junction bases outside the gene matches: 5. This CDR3 is 14 amino acids long. The chain's CDR3 is CASSSREGFNEQFF. The CDR3 nucleotides are TGTGCCAGCAGCTCACGGGAGGGCTTCAATGAGCAGTTCTTC.

The chain carries TRBV15 and TRBJ2-5, with a possible D match to TRBD2 (5 bases). Trimming left V 1 base short and J 0 bases short, with 6 bases between. The CDR3 consists of 14 residues. CDR1 is LNHNV, CDR2 YYDKDF, per germline (reference sequence). In nucleotides, the CDR3 is TGTGCCACCAGCAGAGGGAGGAACCAAGAGACCCAGTACTTC. It translates to CATSRGRNQETQYF.

The chain employs TRBV6-4 and TRBJ2-1, with D possibly matching TRBD1 (5 bases). CDR3 length: 17 amino acids. The germline CDR1 and CDR2 sequences are MRHNA and SNTAGT. The CDR3 DNA reads TGTCCTCAGCAGTCAAGAGCAGGGCCTAAGTACTACAATGAGCAGTTCTTC. This encodes CPQQSRAGPKYYNEQFF.

The chain is built from TRBV4-1 and TRBJ2-7, with D maybe TRBD1 (5 bases). V lost 4 bases to trimming and J lost 0 bases, with 7 bases between them. CDR1 and CDR2 from the germline V gene are MGHRA and YSYEKL. This CDR3 contains 13 residues. The CDR3: CASSRGYSYEQYF. The CDR3 DNA is TGCGCCAGCAGCCGGGGCTACTCCTACGAGCAGTACTTC.

V gene TRBV11-3 combines with J gene TRBJ2-7, with 7 positions matching TRBD1. The CDR3 contains 15 residues. The J segment lost 3 bases and the V segment lost 0 bases, leaving 5 bases of the junction unmatched. CDR1 and CDR2 (germline): SGHNT, YENEEA. The CDR3 bases are TGTGCCAGCAGCTTAGAAGGGGGCCTTCTCTACGAGCAGTACTTC. Its translation is CASSLEGGLLYEQYF.

DNA of the CDR3: TGTGCCAGCAGCCTTTATACCTACGGGGAGCAGTTCTTC. Amino acid sequence: CASSLYTYGEQFF. The rearrangement uses TRBV11-2 and TRBJ2-1, with D hard to call. Trimming pared 5 bases from V and 10 bases from J, leaving 15 bases between. The CDR3 loop spans 13 amino acids. CDR1 SGHAT and CDR2 FQNNGV come from the germline V gene.

The chain has TRBV6-5 and TRBJ1-1, with D possibly TRBD1 on 6 matching bases. Germline CDR1 MNHEY, CDR2 SVGAGI. The CDR3 sequence is 15 residues long. Between the trimmed V and J ends, which lost 5 bases and 3 bases, there was a span of 16 bases. CDR3 nucleotides: TGTGCCAGCAGTCCGATCCAGGGGTCCGACACTGAAGCTTTCTTT. Its translation is CASSPIQGSDTEAFF.

The genes are TRBV18 and TRBJ2-7, with 8 bases aligning to TRBD1. This CDR3 is built from 15 residues. J lost 5 bases, V lost 6 bases, and 12 bases had no gene match. Germline assignment: CDR1 KGHSH and CDR2 LQKENI. This CDR3 reads CASSSSSDRVDEQYF. DNA of the CDR3: TGTGCCAGCTCTTCTTCCTCGGACAGGGTCGACGAGCAGTACTTC.

V usage is TRBV5-4 and J usage is TRBJ1-4; maybe TRBD1 (5 bases). Germline V CDR1 and CDR2: SGHNT, YYREEE (reference sequence). This CDR3 spans 15 amino acids. The V gene lost 0 bases and the J gene lost 3 bases, with 9 bases spanning the gap. The CDR3 DNA sequence: TGTGCCAGCAGCTTGGGACCAGGGTCTAATGAAAAACTGTTTTTT. Its protein product is CASSLGPGSNEKLFF.

This chain links TRBV4-1 with TRBJ2-5; 10 nucleotides line up with TRBD2. The length of the CDR3 is 20 residues. CDR1 and CDR2 (germline): MGHRA, YSYEKL. Trimming took 1 base from V and 3 from J; bases not matched to a gene: 17. As DNA, the CDR3 is TGCGCCAGCAGCCAAGTCCGATTTCTCTTAGGGACTAGCGCTAAAGAGACCCAGTACTTC. It yields the protein CASSQVRFLLGTSAKETQYF.

Concerning this clone: Additional DNA sequences in this sample encode the identical CDR3. V and J are TRBV7-3 and TRBJ2-1; 8 nucleotides align to TRBD2. The CDR3 totals 14 residues. Germline assignment: CDR1 SGHTA and CDR2 FQGTGA. The trim removed 0 bases at V and 6 bases at J, leaving 1 base unmatched. CDR3 sequence (DNA): TGTGCCAGCAGCTTAACGGGGACTAGCAATGAGCAGTTCTTC. This translates into CASSLTGTSNEQFF.

This clone came up once. This CDR3 is CASSQGLAGENYEQFF. The CDR3 DNA sequence: TGTGCCAGCAGCCAAGGGCTAGCGGGAGAAAATTATGAGCAGTTCTTC. The gene calls are TRBV4-2 and TRBJ2-1; TRBD2 matches 10 bases. Germline V CDR1 and CDR2: LGHNA, YNFKEQ. The J segment lost 8 bases and the V segment lost 1 base, leaving 8 bases of the junction unmatched. The CDR3 is made up of 16 amino acids.